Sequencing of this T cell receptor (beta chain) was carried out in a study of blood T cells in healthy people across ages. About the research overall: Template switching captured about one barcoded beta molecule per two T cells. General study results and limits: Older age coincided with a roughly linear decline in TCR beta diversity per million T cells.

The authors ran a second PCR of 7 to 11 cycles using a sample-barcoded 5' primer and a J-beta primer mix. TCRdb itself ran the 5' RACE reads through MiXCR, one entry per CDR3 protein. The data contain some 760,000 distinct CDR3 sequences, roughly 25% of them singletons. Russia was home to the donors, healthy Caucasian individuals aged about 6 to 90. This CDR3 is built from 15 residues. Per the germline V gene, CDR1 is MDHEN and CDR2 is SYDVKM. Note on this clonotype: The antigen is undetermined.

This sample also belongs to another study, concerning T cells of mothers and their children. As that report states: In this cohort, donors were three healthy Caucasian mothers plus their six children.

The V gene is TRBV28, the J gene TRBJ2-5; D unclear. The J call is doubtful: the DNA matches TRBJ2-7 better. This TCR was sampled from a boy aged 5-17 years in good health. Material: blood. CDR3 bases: TGTGCCAGCAGTTATTTCGGCCCGAGCTCCTACGAGCAGTACTTC. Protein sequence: CASSYFGPSSYEQYF.